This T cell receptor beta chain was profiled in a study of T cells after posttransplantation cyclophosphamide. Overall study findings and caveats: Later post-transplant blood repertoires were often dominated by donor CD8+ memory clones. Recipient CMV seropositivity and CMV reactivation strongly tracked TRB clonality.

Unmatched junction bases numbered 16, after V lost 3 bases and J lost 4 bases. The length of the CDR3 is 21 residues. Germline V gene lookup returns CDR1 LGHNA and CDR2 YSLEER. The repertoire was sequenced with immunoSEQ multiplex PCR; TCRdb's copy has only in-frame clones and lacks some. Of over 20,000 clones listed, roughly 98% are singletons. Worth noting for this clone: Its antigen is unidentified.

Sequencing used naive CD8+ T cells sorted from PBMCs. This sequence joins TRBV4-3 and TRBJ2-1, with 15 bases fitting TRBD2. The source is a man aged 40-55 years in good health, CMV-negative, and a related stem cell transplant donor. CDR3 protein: CASSHPMGLAGGLPFYNEQFF. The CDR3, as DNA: TGCGCCAGCAGCCATCCAATGGGACTAGCGGGAGGACTCCCCTTTTACAATGAGCAGTTCTTC.